This entry lists 4 T cell receptor beta chains sequenced from one sample in a study of OX40 agonist ivuxolimab in advanced cancers. The protocol was immunoSEQ multiplex PCR, while the TCRdb copy is restricted to in-frame clones and leaves out a portion. The sample holds tens of thousands of clones; about 92% are singletons and the top ten take around 5.6%. The sequencing used CD4+ or CD8+ T cells sorted from blood, collected in a trial of the OX40 agonist ivuxolimab. The receptors were sampled from an adult with an advanced solid tumor such as melanoma, head and neck, liver or kidney cancer.

CDR3 sequence reads: CASSHTREVGADTQYF. The CDR3 nucleotides read TGTGCCAGCAGTCACACCCGGGAGGTTGGCGCAGATACGCAGTATTTT. This chain joins TRBV13 and TRBJ2-3; 7 bases are shared with TRBD2. The CDR3 is 16 amino acids. After removal of 6 bases from V and 4 bases from J, the junction contained 13 bases not matched to a gene. The germline V gene has CDR1 PRHDT and CDR2 FYEKMQ (reference sequence).

This rearrangement joins TRBV19 to TRBJ2-2; D is unclear. Deletions cut 1 base from V and 7 bases from J, with 13 bases between. Per the germline V gene, CDR1 is LNHDA and CDR2 is SQIVND (reference sequence). The CDR3 is made up of 15 amino acids. The CDR3 bases are TGTGCCAGTAGTATAGGGCTGGCATCCGGCGGGGAGCTGTTTTTT. Translated, it gives CASSIGLASGGELFF.

The chain joins TRBV5-1 to TRBJ2-2, with 8 bases matching TRBD1. The CDR3 contains 16 residues. The V segment lost 3 bases and the J segment 7 bases; nucleotides outside the gene matches: 11. Germline V lookup: CDR1 SGHRS, CDR2 YFSETQ. The CDR3 DNA reads as TGCGCCAGCAGCTCGACAGGGGCGGATGTGAGCGGGGAGCTGTTTTTT. Protein product: CASSSTGADVSGELFF.

The chain uses TRBV5-8 and TRBJ1-1, with a weak D call TRBD1 (5 bases). The length of the CDR3 is 16 residues. CDR1 and CDR2 (germline): SGHTS, YDEGEE. V was pared by 4 bases and J by 6 bases, with 22 bases between. Here the CDR3 DNA reads TGTGCCAGCAGCCGACGAGACAGAACCCTATCCGCTGAAGCTTTCTTT. Translated: CASSRRDRTLSAEAFF.